This T cell receptor beta chain was retrieved from a study of blood T cell repertoires in COVID-19. Study overall: Samples of COVID-19 (acute and convalescent) were obtained from the United States, Italy and Spain. PBMCs, B-cell-depleted T cells, or T cells were the source of the cDNA or gDNA that made up the material.

In the case of this clone: At one end the junction does not follow the germline gene, possibly because of a read error.

In the source study's methods: Using reference gene primer amplification, nucleated cell counts were estimated. The method was immunoSEQ multiplex PCR; TCRdb's version includes in-frame clones alone and lacks a portion of them. V and J calls and clone size are copied from that table; D and trimming were computed from the DNA. The table has around 320,000 clones, approximately 85% seen once. Sequenced sample: peripheral blood. The TCR sequence derives from a human donor in a cohort sampled during active COVID-19.

The CDR3 nucleotides read TGTGCTAGCAGGCTAGCGGGGGGCACAGATACGCAGTATTTT. Translation: CASRLAGGTDTQYF. V gene TRBV6-4 combines with J gene TRBJ2-3; TRBD2 matches 10 bases. Per germline, CDR1 MRHNA and CDR2 SNTAGT. CDR3 length: 14 amino acids.